A single sample gave rise to the 21 T cell receptor beta chains below, sequenced in a study of cytomegalovirus exposure and HLA in healthy donors. PCR primers comprised 60 Vbeta and 13 Jbeta primers. TCRdb's copy holds only in-frame clones and misses some; the assay was immunoSEQ multiplex PCR. The sample carries 210,000 or so clones, roughly 89% recorded once. Material: PBMCs. Source of these receptors: a woman aged 18-29 years in good health and CMV-seronegative.

The CDR3 sequence: CASSDTGRSGINYGYTF. As DNA, the CDR3 is TGTGCCAGCAGTGATACCGGCCGGTCGGGGATCAACTATGGCTACACCTTC. The chain is built from TRBV2 and TRBJ1-2; D unclear. The V gene lost 3 bases and the J gene lost 2 bases, with 19 bases spanning the gap. Germline V gene data show CDR1 as SNHLY and CDR2 as FYNNEI. CDR3 length: 17 amino acids.

This clone has only a few counts. The rearrangement joins TRBV29-1 to TRBJ2-7, with a weak D call TRBD1 (5 bases). V dropped 4 bases and J dropped 0 bases, with 7 bases sitting between them. CDR3 length: 12 amino acids. The germline V gene encodes CDR1 SQVTM and CDR2 ANQGSEA. The CDR3: CSVADSSYEQYF. For the CDR3, the DNA is TGCAGCGTTGCTGACAGCTCCTACGAGCAGTACTTC.

This rearrangement joins TRBV10-3 to TRBJ2-3, with no clear D. Germline CDR1 reads ENHRY; CDR2 reads SYGVKD. The V end lost 5 bases, the J end lost 4 bases, and 7 bases lay between the germline ends. The CDR3 covers 12 residues. The CDR3 loop reads CAISNTADTQYF. The DNA of the CDR3 is TGTGCCATCAGTAACACCGCAGATACGCAGTATTTT.

The rearrangement joins TRBV19 to TRBJ1-2; D is possibly TRBD1 (6 bases). V lost 5 bases and J lost 6, with 13 bases in between. Per germline, CDR1 LNHDA and CDR2 SQIVND (reference sequence). The CDR3 runs 13 residues. Here the CDR3 reads CASSFGRQDGYTF. The CDR3 nucleotides read TGTGCCAGTAGTTTTGGGAGACAGGATGGCTACACCTTC.

The chain employs TRBV19 and TRBJ1-2, with 7 nucleotides matching TRBD1. Germline V gives CDR1 LNHDA, CDR2 SQIVND (reference sequence). The V and J ends lost 3 bases and 0 bases, in that order; junction bases with no gene match: 4. This CDR3 comprises 15 residues. CDR3 coding DNA: TGTGCCAGTAGTATCGCAGGGGGTACTAACTATGGCTACACCTTC. Amino acid sequence: CASSIAGGTNYGYTF.

V is TRBV5-4 and J is TRBJ2-1; the D is unclear. Per germline, CDR1 SGHNT and CDR2 YYREEE (reference sequence). Trimming removed 6 bases at V and 0 bases at J, with 7 bases between. The CDR3 covers 13 residues. CDR3 region: CASTLSSYNEQFF. CDR3 in DNA: TGTGCCAGCACGCTTAGCTCCTACAATGAGCAGTTCTTC. Looking up the rest from reference TRBV5-4 and TRBJ2-1 gives the full variable domain: ETGVTQSPTHLIKTRGQQVTLRCSSQSGHNTVSWYQQALGQGPQFIFQYYREEENGRGNFPPRFSGLQFPNYSSELNVNALELDDSALYLCASTLSSYNEQFFGPGTRLTVL.

This clone turned up a few times. The chain joins TRBV6-5 to TRBJ1-5; perhaps TRBD1 as D (6 bases). The CDR3 runs to 14 residues. Germline CDR1 reads MNHEY; CDR2 reads SVGAGI. The germline V and J ends were trimmed by 0 bases and 3 bases, with 6 bases remaining between them. The CDR3 region has the DNA TGTGCCAGCAGTTACTCGGGGGCCAATCAGCCCCAGCATTTT. Its translation is CASSYSGANQPQHF.

The chain recombines TRBV10-1 with TRBJ1-2, with 9 nucleotides matching TRBD1. V trimming: 0 bases; J trimming: 8 bases; junction bases outside the gene matches: 4. The CDR3 length is 14 residues. Germline V gene sequence: CDR1 WNHNN, CDR2 SYGVQD (reference sequence). The CDR3 loop is CASSESRDRDGYTF. CDR3 bases: TGCGCCAGCAGTGAGTCCCGGGACAGGGACGGCTACACCTTC.

V is TRBV29-1 and J is TRBJ2-5; TRBD2 might be the D (5 bases). Germline-derived CDR1 and CDR2 are SQVTM and ANQGSEA. CDR3 size: 13 residues. Trimming took off 5 bases at V and 5 bases at J, with 15 bases between the two ends. The CDR3 DNA reads TGCAGCGTTCCCCTGAGGGTATCGGAGACCCAGTACTTC. This translates into CSVPLRVSETQYF.

This clone was seen a few times. V is TRBV6-6 and J is TRBJ2-7; TRBD1 matches 7 bases. Germline V lookup: CDR1 MNHNY, CDR2 SVGAGI (reference sequence). The CDR3 sequence is 15 residues long. Trimming cost V 6 bases and J 1 base; bases outside gene matches: 9. The CDR3 DNA follows: TGTGCCAGCAGCGATTCCGGGACAGCTTCCTACGAGCAGTACTTC. This encodes CASSDSGTASYEQYF.

The rearrangement joins TRBV5-1 to TRBJ2-1, with TRBD2 matching 11 bases. Germline V gives CDR1 SGHRS, CDR2 YFSETQ. CDR3 size: 16 residues. The J segment lost 5 bases and the V segment lost 4 bases, leaving 8 bases of the junction unmatched. The CDR3 DNA reads TGCGCCAGCAGCCGGTCCGGGACTAGCGGAAACAATGAGCAGTTCTTC. This gives the protein CASSRSGTSGNNEQFF.

This clone was found a few times. This rearrangement joins TRBV5-4 to TRBJ1-2; 10 bases are shared with TRBD1. CDR3 length: 15 residues. With 2 bases clipped from V and 8 bases from J, the junction kept 9 bases outside the gene matches. Germline-derived CDR1 and CDR2 are SGHNT and YYREEE (reference sequence). Here the CDR3 reads CASSFGDRGILGYTF. Written as DNA, the CDR3 is TGTGCCAGCAGCTTTGGGGACAGGGGCATTCTAGGCTACACCTTC.

This rearrangement joins TRBV11-2 to TRBJ2-4; D possibly corresponds to TRBD1 (7 bases). Germline-derived CDR1 and CDR2 are SGHAT and FQNNGV. The CDR3 runs to 13 residues. Trimming removed 6 bases at V and 10 bases at J, with 16 bases between. The DNA of the CDR3 is TGTGCCAGCAGGCTAGGCGGGACAGTGATTCAGTACTTC. Protein product: CASRLGGTVIQYF.

The chain employs TRBV6-1 and TRBJ2-3; 8 bases match TRBD1. This CDR3 spans 16 amino acids. Per the germline V gene, CDR1 is MNHNS and CDR2 is SASEGT. V gave up 4 bases and J gave up 1 base; unmatched junction bases: 7. This chain's CDR3 is CASSAPRGRGTDTQYF. Written as DNA, the CDR3 is TGTGCCAGCAGTGCCCCCAGGGGGCGAGGCACAGATACGCAGTATTTT.

The sample holds many counts of this clone. This rearrangement joins TRBV6-5 to TRBJ1-2; 10 nucleotides match TRBD1. The CDR3 totals 13 residues. The V segment lost 9 bases and the J segment 1 base; nucleotides outside the gene matches: 2. Germline CDR1 is MNHEY and CDR2 is SVGAGI. The CDR3, as DNA: TGTGCCAGTGGGGACAGGGGTAACTATGGCTACACCTTC. This sequence encodes CASGDRGNYGYTF.

The chain couples TRBV9 to TRBJ1-1; D uncertain. This CDR3 comprises 13 residues. Germline-derived CDR1 and CDR2 are SGDLS and YYNGEE. With 3 bases removed from V and 3 bases from J, the gap between germline ends came to 9 bases. Here the CDR3 reads CASSATTHTEAFF. As DNA, the CDR3 is TGTGCCAGCAGCGCGACTACTCACACTGAAGCTTTCTTT.

This clone was detected only a few times. The rearrangement uses TRBV10-3 and TRBJ1-4; D is unresolved. Trimming pared 6 bases from V and 5 bases from J, leaving 10 bases between. The CDR3 is 13 amino acids. Germline CDR1 is ENHRY and CDR2 is SYGVKD. CDR3 sequence reads: CAIRSRLNEKLFF. CDR3 DNA: TGTGCCATCAGGTCCAGGTTAAATGAAAAACTGTTTTTT.

V usage is TRBV10-1 and J usage is TRBJ1-5; D is possibly TRBD1 (6 bases). The CDR3 covers 13 residues. Trimming took off 2 bases at V and 6 bases at J, with 8 bases between the two ends. Germline assignment: CDR1 WNHNN and CDR2 SYGVQD (reference sequence). CDR3 in amino acids: CASSERGAQPQHF. The DNA of the CDR3 is TGCGCCAGCAGTGAGCGGGGGGCTCAGCCCCAGCATTTT.

Written as DNA, the CDR3 is TGTGCCAGCAGTGAATGGCCCACCGCAACTGGAAACACCATATATTTT. As protein: CASSEWPTATGNTIYF. This chain connects TRBV6-1 to TRBJ1-3; D not certain. Germline assignment: CDR1 MNHNS and CDR2 SASEGT. This CDR3 has 16 amino acids. Between the trimmed V and J ends, which lost 2 bases and 2 bases, there was a span of 13 bases.

V is TRBV4-3 and J is TRBJ1-2, with D perhaps matching TRBD1 (5 bases). There are 17 residues in the CDR3. Germline CDR1 and CDR2: LGHNA and YSLEER. The V end lost 0 bases, the J end lost 8 bases, and 22 bases lay between the germline ends. The CDR3 sequence is CASSQESWVQGAGGYTF. The CDR3 DNA is TGCGCCAGCAGCCAAGAGTCCTGGGTCCAGGGAGCGGGAGGCTACACCTTC.

The chain carries TRBV19 and TRBJ2-3, with TRBD2 matching 9 bases. The J segment lost 4 bases and the V segment lost 5 bases, leaving 1 base of the junction unmatched. Germline lookup yields CDR1 LNHDA and CDR2 SQIVND (reference sequence). The length of the CDR3 is 13 residues. The CDR3 sequence is CASSGTSSDTQYF. The CDR3, as DNA: TGTGCCAGTAGTGGGACTAGCTCAGATACGCAGTATTTT.